This T cell receptor beta chain was captured by sequencing in a study of blood T cell repertoires in COVID-19. Looking at the study overall: In each case, the material was cDNA or gDNA derived from T cells, B-cell-depleted T cells, or PBMCs.

The method was immunoSEQ multiplex PCR; TCRdb's version includes in-frame clones alone and lacks a portion of them. The data show about 230,000 clones, approximately 89% seen once. The CDR3 extends over 13 amino acids. With 6 bases removed from V and 1 base from J, the gap between germline ends came to 9 bases. All enrollees were about 18 to 95 years old and from 20 to 30 US areas. Cohorts were assigned according to the clinical history that participants reported. This receptor was taken from a woman aged 30 to 39 with acute COVID-19. J is TRBJ1-1 and V is TRBV12-3 or TRBV12-4; D is perhaps TRBD1 (5 bases). Sequencing was carried out using PBMCs or T cells enriched from blood (not recorded which). The CDR3 here is CASSFRENTEAFF. Written as DNA, the CDR3 is TGTGCCAGCAGCTTCAGGGAGAACACTGAAGCTTTCTTT.